The 17 T cell receptor beta chains presented below share a single source sample, sequenced in a study of blood T cell repertoires in COVID-19. The table came from immunoSEQ multiplex PCR; TCRdb's copy has only in-frame clones and leaves some out. The sample lists 250,000 to 300,000 clones, 88% occurring once. Input material: PBMCs or T cells enriched from blood (not recorded which). Every receptor here comes from a woman aged 25 to 39 who had recovered from COVID-19.

This clone was counted a single time. The V call is TRBV28, the J call TRBJ1-2; a weak D match, TRBD1 (5 bases). CDR1 and CDR2 (germline): MDHEN, SYDVKM. The CDR3 is 15 amino acids. The V gene lost 6 bases and the J gene lost 6 bases, with 20 bases spanning the gap. The CDR3 region is CASSLDDQGGDGYTF. In DNA, the CDR3 is TGTGCCAGCAGCCTCGACGACCAGGGCGGGGATGGCTACACCTTC.

The J gene is TRBJ1-2, the V gene TRBV7-2; unclear D gene. In germline, CDR1 is SGHTA, CDR2 FQGNSA. The CDR3 runs to 13 residues. The V end lost 5 bases, the J end lost 6 bases, and 13 bases lay between the germline ends. The DNA for the CDR3 is TGTGCCAGCAGCCCAAGAGCATCCCATGGCTACACCTTC. Its protein product is CASSPRASHGYTF.

The CDR3 nucleotides are TGTGCCAGCAGCCCTCAGTTAGGGACTAGCGGGAGTGTGAACCTCTACGAGCAGTACTTC. It specifies CASSPQLGTSGSVNLYEQYF. J is TRBJ2-7 and V is TRBV14, with 14 bases identical to TRBD2. In germline, CDR1 is SGHDN, CDR2 FVKESK. J gave up 3 bases and V 4 bases, and 17 bases lay outside the gene matches. The CDR3 has 20 amino acids.

The chain uses TRBV14 and TRBJ1-2; D is undetermined. V lost 1 base and J lost 4, with 7 bases in between. Germline CDR1 SGHDN, CDR2 FVKESK. CDR3 length: 13 residues. CDR3 coding DNA: TGTGCCAGCAGCCAAGCAGGTATCTATGGCTACACCTTC. Protein sequence: CASSQAGIYGYTF.

The chain uses TRBV27 and TRBJ1-2; 11 positions match TRBD1. Germline V CDR1 and CDR2: MNHEY, SMNVEV (reference sequence). The CDR3 extends over 19 amino acids. The junction had 18 bases not matched to a gene; V was cut back by 4 bases and J by 5 bases. The CDR3 protein is CASSSHPSRRTGGWYGYTF. Here the CDR3 DNA reads TGTGCCAGCAGTTCACATCCCTCCCGGCGGACAGGGGGCTGGTATGGCTACACCTTC.

The gene calls are TRBV20-1 and TRBJ2-5; maybe TRBD1 (6 bases). The V gene lost 6 bases and the J gene lost 7 bases, with 12 bases spanning the gap. The CDR3 spans 11 residues. Per the germline V gene, CDR1 is DFQATT and CDR2 is SNEGSKA (reference sequence). CDR3 in amino acids: CSAWTDATQYF. CDR3 nucleotide sequence: TGCAGTGCATGGACAGACGCGACCCAGTACTTC.

This clone was observed once. The chain joins TRBV5-1 to TRBJ1-4; D uncertain. The germline CDR1 and CDR2 sequences are SGHRS and YFSETQ. This CDR3 is built from 16 residues. V was pared by 3 bases and J by 5 bases, with 17 bases between. As DNA, the CDR3 is TGCGCCAGCAGCTCTAGTACGCAACGACGGAATGAAAAACTGTTTTTT. This encodes CASSSSTQRRNEKLFF.

This clone has just a few counts. J is TRBJ1-2 and V is TRBV25-1; 11 bases match TRBD1. CDR1 is MGHDK and CDR2 is SYGVNS in the germline V gene. This CDR3 is built from 18 residues. V lost 5 bases to trimming and J lost 4 bases; unmatched junction nucleotides: 15. CDR3 in DNA: TGTGCCAGCAGTACCTCAGGGACAGGGGGTATTTTTTCCTATGGCTACACCTTC. Protein sequence: CASSTSGTGGIFSYGYTF.

This sequence joins TRBV9 and TRBJ1-2; maybe TRBD1 (6 bases). Germline V gene data show CDR1 as SGDLS and CDR2 as YYNGEE. The CDR3 length is 16 residues. The ends were cut back, 3 bases at V and 2 bases at J, with 17 bases in the middle. CDR3 coding DNA: TGTGCCAGCAGCGACCCCCTTGGGGGGGCGAACTATGGCTACACCTTC. This codes for CASSDPLGGANYGYTF.

The CDR3, as DNA: TGTGCCAGCAGTCCACGCGGGCCGGGGGAGACCCAGTACTTC. This sequence encodes CASSPRGPGETQYF. The chain couples TRBV6-2 or TRBV6-3 to TRBJ2-5; TRBD2 might be the D (5 bases). This CDR3 comprises 14 residues. Germline V gives CDR1 MNHEY, CDR2 SVGEGT. V lost 5 bases, J lost 5 bases, and 15 bases lay in between.

This clone was observed a handful of times. The rearrangement joins TRBV11-1 to TRBJ1-3; 8 bases agree with TRBD1. CDR1 and CDR2 from the germline V gene are SGHAT and FQDESV (reference sequence). The CDR3 loop spans 15 amino acids. V shed 5 bases and J 3 bases; nucleotides not matched to a gene: 6. The CDR3 here is CASSRQGSGGNTIYF. The CDR3 DNA is TGTGCCAGCAGCCGACAGGGGTCGGGTGGAAACACCATATATTTT.

The chain recombines TRBV5-6 with TRBJ2-7; no firm D call. This CDR3 spans 14 amino acids. The V gene's germline CDR1 is SGHDT and CDR2 YYEEEE. V lost 2 bases, J lost 2 bases, and 11 bases lay in between. CDR3 region: CASSFFTTAYEQYF. The DNA of the CDR3 is TGTGCCAGCAGCTTCTTCACTACCGCCTACGAGCAGTACTTC.

The CDR3 here is CASSPRPEGSVTKNIQYF. CDR3 DNA: TGTGCCAGCAGCCCCCGGCCGGAGGGGTCCGTGACCAAAAACATTCAGTACTTC. The V gene is TRBV11-3, the J gene TRBJ2-4; tentatively, D is TRBD2 (6 bases). This CDR3 has 18 residues. Germline CDR1 reads SGHNT; CDR2 reads YENEEA. V was cut by 5 bases and J by 2 bases, with 22 bases left in between.

This chain links TRBV7-3 with TRBJ1-1; weak D call: TRBD1 (5 bases). Looked up from germline, CDR1 is SGHTA and CDR2 is FQGTGA. The CDR3 has 13 residues. V was cut by 6 bases and J by 0 bases, with 8 bases left in between. The CDR3: CASSTGLNTEAFF. For the CDR3, the DNA is TGTGCCAGCAGTACAGGATTGAACACTGAAGCTTTCTTT.

V gene TRBV11-2 combines with J gene TRBJ2-2; D might be TRBD1 (5 bases). The CDR3 has 16 residues. Trimming cost V 3 bases and J 3 bases, with 14 bases left between them. Germline CDR1 is SGHAT and CDR2 is FQNNGV. The CDR3 is CASSLETGRDTGELFF. The CDR3 coding sequence is TGTGCCAGCAGCTTGGAGACCGGCAGGGACACCGGGGAGCTGTTTTTT. The whole variable domain, filled in from reference TRBV11-2 and TRBJ2-2, reads EAGVAQSPRYKIIEKRQSVAFWCNPISGHATLYWYQQILGQGPKLLIQFQNNGVVDDSQLPKDRFSAERLKGVDSTLKIQPAKLEDSAVYLCASSLETGRDTGELFFGEGSRLTVL.

CDR3 sequence reads: CASPGLAGVGETQYF. The CDR3 DNA is TGTGCCAGCCCAGGACTAGCGGGAGTCGGCGAAACCCAGTACTTC. The V gene is TRBV6-5, the J gene TRBJ2-5; TRBD2 aligns across 13 bases. The CDR3 runs to 15 residues. Germline V CDR1 and CDR2: MNHEY, SVGAGI. With V trimmed by 8 bases and J by 8 bases, 11 bases remained unmatched.

The rearrangement joins TRBV19 to TRBJ2-2, with 14 bases aligning to TRBD2. Germline values: CDR1 LNHDA, CDR2 SQIVND (reference sequence). The CDR3 is made up of 16 amino acids. J lost 3 bases, V lost 3 bases, and 0 bases had no gene match. CDR3 nucleotide sequence: TGTGCCAGTAGTATGGGACTAGCGGGGGACACCGGGGAGCTGTTTTTT. It is translated as CASSMGLAGDTGELFF.